Described below is a single T cell receptor (beta chain) sequence and its context. The entry originates in a study of blood T cell repertoires in COVID-19. Turning to the study itself: From the United States, Italy and Spain came samples of acute and convalescent COVID-19.

How the authors handled the data: Counts of nucleated cells, estimated from reference gene primer amplification, were obtained. Clones were read by immunoSEQ multiplex PCR, and TCRdb kept only the in-frame ones, dropping some. V and J calls and clone size come straight from that table; D and trimming were deduced from the DNA. Here the sample spans about 200,000 clones, around 86% being singletons. Looked up from germline, CDR1 is SEHNR and CDR2 is FQNEAQ (reference sequence). The CDR3 sequence is 13 residues long. V was trimmed by 7 bases and J by 8 bases, leaving 17 bases between them. Participants were aged about 18 to 90 years, lived in roughly 25 US areas, and enrolled virtually. Donors were grouped by their self-reported clinical history.

Specimen: PBMCs or T cells enriched from blood (not recorded which). This chain joins TRBV7-9 and TRBJ1-2; D might be TRBD1 (6 bases). This receptor was taken from a middle-aged man with acute COVID-19. CDR3 residues: CASTDSDGGGYTF. In nucleotides, the CDR3 is TGTGCCAGCACCGACTCCGATGGGGGCGGCTACACCTTC. Together with reference TRBV7-9 and TRBJ1-2, the CDR3 gives the full variable domain: DTGVSQNPRHKITKRGQNVTFRCDPISEHNRLYWYRQTLGQGPEFLTYFQNEAQLEKSRLLSDRFSAERPKGSFSTLEIQRTEQGDSAMYLCASTDSDGGGYTFGSGTRLTVV.